A selection of T cell receptor beta chains follows, all from one sample in a study of cytomegalovirus exposure and HLA in healthy donors. TCRdb's copy holds only in-frame clones and misses some; the assay was immunoSEQ multiplex PCR. The table lists fewer than 140,000 clones, roughly 90% of them singletons. The sample was PBMCs. The receptors stem from a young woman in good health and CMV-seropositive. The CDR3 runs from the conserved cysteine through the conserved F or W. Each record gives: J gene, V gene, CDR3 protein.

>TRBJ1-1|TRBV6-6
CASSYRGQGDTEAFF
>TRBJ2-2|TRBV5-5
CASSLLNLRGELFF
>TRBJ2-7|TRBV29-1
CSVVQGEEYF
>TRBJ2-1|TRBV2
CAGSTGQGDEQFF
>TRBJ2-1|TRBV14
CASSQSGDYNEQFF
>TRBJ1-6|TRBV6-1
CASSEKEQGSSPLHF
>TRBJ2-5|TRBV7-9
CASSPLQETQYF
>TRBJ2-1|TRBV5-1
CASREDGHNEQFF
>TRBJ1-2|TRBV14
CASSHVGTGKIRGYGYTF
>TRBJ1-2|TRBV27
CASSSPGTGYGYTF
>TRBJ2-6|TRBV5-6
CASSPPFGANVLTF
>TRBJ2-5|TRBV7-2
CASSLLGATQYF
>TRBJ1-2|TRBV18
CASSPPSGASNYGYTF
>TRBJ1-2|TRBV28
CASRVLGQGDGYTF
>TRBJ1-4|TRBV5-4
CASSPGGGGWSRVNEKLFF
>TRBJ1-5|TRBV6-6
CAGQGARNQPQHF
>TRBJ2-3|TRBV18
CASSPIQGATDTQYF
>TRBJ2-1|TRBV13
CASKVSGGGADPNEQFF
>TRBJ2-3|TRBV7-2
CASSLTGGGTDTQYF
>TRBJ2-3|TRBV6-5
CASSHRGPSTDTQYF
>TRBJ2-6|TRBV25-1
CASSRRSSGANVLTF
>TRBJ2-7|TRBV19
CASSRQGAGEQYF
>TRBJ1-1|TRBV2
CASSEDYTVNTEAFF
>TRBJ2-7|TRBV5-4
CASSDKPDRGGEQYF
>TRBJ1-2|TRBV28
CASSLKGAFYGYTF
>TRBJ1-3|TRBV7-2
CASTLRVGRGNTIYF
>TRBJ2-2|TRBV7-9
CASSTTGSNTGELFF
>TRBJ1-6|TRBV19
CASSGTGDSPLHF
>TRBJ1-6|TRBV6-5
CASKTGGALHF
>TRBJ1-6|TRBV6-5
CASRMARSPLHF
>TRBJ2-7|TRBV6-9
CASSSTGEGSYEQYF
>TRBJ1-2|TRBV5-1
CASSLSGGNYGYTF
>TRBJ2-1|TRBV2
CASSEGTYNEQFF
>TRBJ2-1|TRBV9
CASSPRQGNNEQFF
>TRBJ2-3|TRBV7-6
CASSRSGGGLTDTQYF
>TRBJ2-7|TRBV5-4
CASSPSGGPSYEQYF
>TRBJ2-2|TRBV6-4
CASSSGTEHTGELFF
>TRBJ2-1|TRBV11-2
CASSLDIYNEQFF
>TRBJ1-4|TRBV6-5
CASSYNQGRGEKLFF
>TRBJ1-1|TRBV6-5
CASSSEAAGGNTEAFF
>TRBJ1-2|TRBV9
CASSVGWRDLGGYTF
>TRBJ1-5|TRBV19
CASSIARGNQPQHF
>TRBJ1-2|TRBV19
CASLREGGYTF
>TRBJ1-2|TRBV6-5
CASSTRENSFGYTF
>TRBJ1-2|TRBV6-1
CASSEMMGGGYTF
>TRBJ1-5|TRBV19
CASNPTGRTSNQPQHF
>TRBJ2-5|TRBV2
CASSERWGGQSAETQYF
>TRBJ1-2|TRBV7-9
CASSLAQGSYTF
>TRBJ2-1|TRBV7-6
CASSSGTGGFDEQFF
>TRBJ1-5|TRBV19
CASSPSPGQPQHF
>TRBJ2-2|TRBV27
CASSLFPNRELFF
>TRBJ2-7|TRBV18
CASSPARGQEQYF
>TRBJ1-4|TRBV7-9
CASSSTGEKLFF